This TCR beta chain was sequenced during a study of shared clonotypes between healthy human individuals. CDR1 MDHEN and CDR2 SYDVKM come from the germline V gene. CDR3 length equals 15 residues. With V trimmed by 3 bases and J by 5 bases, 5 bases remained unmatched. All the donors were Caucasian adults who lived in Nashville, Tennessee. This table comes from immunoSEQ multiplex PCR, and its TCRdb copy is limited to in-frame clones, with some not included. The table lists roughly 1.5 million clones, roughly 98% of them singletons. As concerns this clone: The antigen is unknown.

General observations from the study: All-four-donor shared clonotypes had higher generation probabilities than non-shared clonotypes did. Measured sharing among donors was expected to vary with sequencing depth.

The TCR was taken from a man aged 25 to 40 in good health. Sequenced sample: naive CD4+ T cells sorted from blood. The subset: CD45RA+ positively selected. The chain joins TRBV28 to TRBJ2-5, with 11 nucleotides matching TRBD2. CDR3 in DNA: TGTGCCAGCAGTTTGGGACTAGCGGTCGGGGAGACCCAGTACTTC. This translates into CASSLGLAVGETQYF.